The next 30 T cell receptor beta chains were all read from a single sample in a study of blood T cell repertoires in COVID-19. Repertoires were generated with immunoSEQ multiplex PCR, while TCRdb's copy carries only in-frame clones and drops some. The sample has fewer than 45,000 clones, 70% to 80% seen once. The specimen was peripheral blood. The receptors shown here come from a man in his 70s with acute or convalescent COVID-19.

This chain connects TRBV10-3 to TRBJ2-1; the match to TRBD2 covers 10 bases. Per germline, CDR1 ENHRY and CDR2 SYGVKD. The CDR3 is 16 residues long. The junction had 12 bases not matched to a gene; V was cut back by 4 bases and J by 9 bases. The DNA of the CDR3 is TGTGCCATCAGTGGTCTAGGACTAGCGGCGAGGGGTGAGCAGTTCTTC. Translating gives CAISGLGLAARGEQFF.

The V gene is TRBV13, the J gene TRBJ1-4; 9 bases agree with TRBD1. J was trimmed by 8 bases and V by 5 bases; bases with no gene match: 3. The CDR3 extends over 13 amino acids. The germline CDR1 and CDR2 sequences are PRHDT and FYEKMQ (reference sequence). The CDR3 loop reads CASSGTGHEKLFF. The CDR3 region has the DNA TGTGCCAGCAGCGGGACAGGGCACGAAAAACTGTTTTTT.

This chain joins TRBV5-1 and TRBJ1-1; unclear D gene. Trimming pared 4 bases from V and 2 bases from J, leaving 12 bases between. The CDR3 is 14 amino acids. Germline V gene sequence: CDR1 SGHRS, CDR2 YFSETQ. CDR3 region: CASSPGLANTEAFF. In DNA, the CDR3 is TGCGCCAGCAGCCCCGGACTGGCCAACACTGAAGCTTTCTTT. Full variable domain (remainder filled in from reference TRBV5-1 and TRBJ1-1): KAGVTQTPRYLIKTRGQQVTLSCSPISGHRSVSWYQQTPGQGLQFLFEYFSETQRNKGNFPGRFSGRQFSNSRSEMNVSTLELGDSALYLCASSPGLANTEAFFGQGTRLTVV.

This chain joins TRBV19 and TRBJ2-7; 9 nucleotides agree with TRBD2. CDR1 is LNHDA, CDR2 SQIVND, per germline (reference sequence). The CDR3 is made up of 15 amino acids. With 4 bases clipped from V and 6 bases from J, the junction kept 10 bases outside the gene matches. This CDR3 is CASSTPKGLATEQYF. The DNA of the CDR3 is TGTGCCAGTAGTACCCCCAAGGGACTAGCAACCGAGCAGTACTTC.

J is TRBJ2-5 and V is TRBV6-6; 7 bases agree with TRBD2. The CDR3 runs to 15 residues. Germline values: CDR1 MNHNY, CDR2 SVGAGI (reference sequence). Trimming at V came to 2 bases and at J to 2 bases, leaving 5 bases not matched to a gene. The CDR3 region has the DNA TGTGCCAGCAGTTACGGGCTAGCGGTACAAGAGACCCAGTACTTC. Its protein is CASSYGLAVQETQYF.

In nucleotides, the CDR3 is TGTGCCAGTATTACAACAGGGGGCCGGCAGCCCCAGCATTTT. Its translation is CASITTGGRQPQHF. This chain joins TRBV19 and TRBJ1-5; TRBD1 matches at 9 bases. Germline V gene sequence: CDR1 LNHDA, CDR2 SQIVND (reference sequence). The CDR3 is 14 amino acids. The ends lost 7 bases at V and 7 bases at J; junction bases unmatched: 8. Complete variable domain (other parts from reference TRBV19 and TRBJ1-5): DGGITQSPKYLFRKEGQNVTLSCEQNLNHDAMYWYRQDPGQGLRLIYYSQIVNDFQKGDIAEGYSVSREKKESFPLTVTSAQKNPTAFYLCASITTGGRQPQHFGDGTRLSIL.

This clone has just one count. The CDR3 DNA follows: TGCGCCAGCAGCTCCCAGGGCTATGGCTACACCTTC. Its protein is CASSSQGYGYTF. This chain joins TRBV4-1 and TRBJ1-2; a weak D match, TRBD1 (5 bases). This CDR3 is built from 12 residues. Germline V lookup: CDR1 MGHRA, CDR2 YSYEKL. V gave up 5 bases and J gave up 4 bases, with 8 bases separating them.

The count of this clone is one. CDR3 coding DNA: TGTGCCAGCAGTTCGACGGAGGGGACAGACCCAATGAACACTGAAGCTTTCTTT. Translated, it gives CASSSTEGTDPMNTEAFF. This sequence joins TRBV28 and TRBJ1-1; 7 bases are shared with TRBD1. Germline CDR1 and CDR2: MDHEN and SYDVKM. This CDR3 has 18 residues. The ends lost 4 bases at V and 0 bases at J; junction bases unmatched: 14. Filled out from reference TRBV28 and TRBJ1-1, the complete variable domain reads DVKVTQSSRYLVKRTGEKVFLECVQDMDHENMFWYRQDPGLGLRLIYFSYDVKMKEKGDIPEGYSVSREKKERFSLILESASTNQTSMYLCASSSTEGTDPMNTEAFFGQGTRLTVV.

The gene calls are TRBV7-2 and TRBJ2-7; 10 bases are a match to TRBD1. Germline CDR1 is SGHTA and CDR2 is FQGNSA. CDR3 length: 15 residues. The V segment lost 5 bases and the J segment 3 bases; nucleotides outside the gene matches: 7. CDR3 DNA: TGTGCCAGCAGCCAGATGACAGGGGGCCGCTACGAGCAGTACTTC. Amino acid sequence: CASSQMTGGRYEQYF.

This clone has more than one count but fewer than ten. The chain uses TRBV24-1 and TRBJ1-2; 7 nucleotides match TRBD1. Germline V lookup: CDR1 KGHDR, CDR2 SFDVKD. The CDR3 consists of 14 residues. Trimming cost V 4 bases and J 4 bases; bases outside gene matches: 5. The CDR3 bases are TGTGCCACCAGTGACCCAGACAGGGTCTATGGCTACACCTTC. Its protein is CATSDPDRVYGYTF.

CDR3 bases: TGTGCCAGCAGCTCAAAGGCTAGCGGGGGTGACGATACGCAGTATTTT. This encodes CASSSKASGGDDTQYF. The chain couples TRBV11-2 to TRBJ2-3; 10 bases agree with TRBD2. The CDR3 is made up of 16 amino acids. Per the germline V gene, CDR1 is SGHAT and CDR2 is FQNNGV. V was pared by 4 bases and J by 6 bases, with 10 bases of the junction left unmatched.

The sample holds a few counts of this clone. The chain couples TRBV19 to TRBJ1-1, with D tentatively TRBD1 (6 bases). Trimming left V 0 bases short and J 0 bases short, with 17 bases between. The CDR3 runs to 18 residues. Germline-derived CDR1 and CDR2 are LNHDA and SQIVND (reference sequence). This CDR3 is CASSIDHPSTGMNTEAFF. The CDR3 DNA follows: TGTGCCAGTAGTATAGATCATCCGAGTACAGGGATGAACACTGAAGCTTTCTTT.

The chain uses TRBV7-9 and TRBJ1-2; TRBD1 aligns across 8 bases. The germline CDR1 and CDR2 sequences are SEHNR and FQNEAQ (reference sequence). The CDR3 is made up of 15 amino acids. V gave up 8 bases and J gave up 1 base; unmatched junction bases: 9. As DNA, the CDR3 is TGTGCCAGCCTCCGGACAGGGACGATTAACTATGGCTACACCTTC. Protein product: CASLRTGTINYGYTF.

The CDR3 nucleotides read TGTGCCAGCAGCGTAGGGACAATAAGCAATCAGCCCCAGCATTTT. It is translated as CASSVGTISNQPQHF. The V gene is TRBV9, the J gene TRBJ1-5, with D perhaps matching TRBD1 (5 bases). V shed 0 bases and J shed 1 base, with 8 bases lying between them. The CDR3 loop spans 15 amino acids. Germline assignment: CDR1 SGDLS and CDR2 YYNGEE.

The chain has TRBV7-2 and TRBJ2-7, with 9 bases aligning to TRBD2. V trimming: 4 bases; J trimming: 2 bases; junction bases outside the gene matches: 3. This CDR3 has 14 amino acids. The germline CDR1 and CDR2 sequences are SGHTA and FQGNSA. The CDR3 nucleotides read TGTGCCAGCAGCTCAGCGGGGGGTCCCTACGAGCAGTACTTC. Translation gives CASSSAGGPYEQYF.

The CDR3 DNA reads as TGCGCCAGCAGCCACCTCTTCCGGGGGAAAGGAAACACCATATATTTT. Residues: CASSHLFRGKGNTIYF. This chain joins TRBV4-1 and TRBJ1-3; D might be TRBD1 (5 bases). The CDR3 totals 16 residues. V was clipped by 3 bases and J by 4 bases, with 16 bases between them. CDR1 MGHRA and CDR2 YSYEKL come from the germline V gene.

This clone showed up just once. The rearrangement uses TRBV4-3 and TRBJ2-1; TRBD2 might be the D (5 bases). Germline CDR1 LGHNA, CDR2 YSLEER. This CDR3 is built from 16 residues. V lost 0 bases and J 7 bases, leaving 16 bases between the germline ends. The CDR3 protein is CASSQDFSSRRNEQFF. Written as DNA, the CDR3 is TGCGCCAGCAGCCAAGATTTCTCTAGCCGACGAAATGAGCAGTTCTTC.

The chain combines TRBV11-2 with TRBJ1-2, with 9 bases that match TRBD1. The CDR3 consists of 17 residues. The germline V gene encodes CDR1 SGHAT and CDR2 FQNNGV. J lost 5 bases, V lost 0 bases, and 10 bases had no gene match. The CDR3 sequence is CASSLDSGTGLIYGYTF. Written as DNA, the CDR3 is TGTGCCAGCAGCTTAGATAGTGGGACAGGGCTAATTTATGGCTACACCTTC. Based on the CDR3 plus reference TRBV11-2 and TRBJ1-2, the full variable domain is EAGVAQSPRYKIIEKRQSVAFWCNPISGHATLYWYQQILGQGPKLLIQFQNNGVVDDSQLPKDRFSAERLKGVDSTLKIQPAKLEDSAVYLCASSLDSGTGLIYGYTFGSGTRLTVV.

The table lists this clone with a count of one. The chain combines TRBV15 with TRBJ2-5; D gene uncertain. CDR3 length: 13 residues. V lost 1 base and J lost 7, with 10 bases in between. Per germline, CDR1 LNHNV and CDR2 YYDKDF (reference sequence). The CDR3 DNA follows: TGTGCCACCAGCAGAGCAGGTGTGGGGACCCAGTACTTC. It translates to CATSRAGVGTQYF.

CDR3 residues: CASSQQSGERGYGYTF. CDR3 sequence (DNA): TGTGCCAGCAGCCAGCAAAGCGGGGAGCGGGGCTATGGCTACACCTTC. The chain joins TRBV3-1 (or the pseudogene TRBV3-2) to TRBJ1-2; D not certain. In germline, CDR1 is LGHDT, CDR2 YNNKEL (reference sequence). CDR3 size: 16 residues. V gave up 3 bases and J gave up 4 bases, with 18 bases separating them.

This chain connects TRBV5-1 to TRBJ1-5, with D unresolved. The CDR3 covers 14 residues. The V gene lost 0 bases and the J gene lost 3 bases, with 7 bases spanning the gap. The V gene's germline CDR1 is SGHRS and CDR2 YFSETQ. CDR3 protein: CASSLGGYNQPQHF. In DNA form, the CDR3 reads TGCGCCAGCAGCTTGGGCGGCTACAATCAGCCCCAGCATTTT.

The chain employs TRBV29-1 and TRBJ1-1; weak D call: TRBD1 (5 bases). The CDR3 extends over 12 amino acids. V gave up 5 bases and J gave up 3 bases, with 10 bases separating them. Germline V lookup: CDR1 SQVTM, CDR2 ANQGSEA. The CDR3 reads CSVSQGDTEAFF. CDR3 sequence (DNA): TGCAGCGTTTCGCAGGGTGACACTGAAGCTTTCTTT. The full variable domain, in which reference TRBV29-1 and TRBJ1-1 provide the parts outside the CDR3, is SAVISQKPSRDICQRGTSLTIQCQVDSQVTMMFWYRQQPGQSLTLIATANQGSEATYESGFVIDKFPISRPNLTFSTLTVSNMSPEDSSIYLCSVSQGDTEAFFGQGTRLTVV.

V and J are TRBV27 and TRBJ1-3; a weak D match, TRBD1 (5 bases). The germline V gene has CDR1 MNHEY and CDR2 SMNVEV (reference sequence). The CDR3 totals 15 residues. The V gene lost 6 bases and the J gene lost 3 bases, with 15 bases spanning the gap. The CDR3 DNA follows: TGTGCCAGCAGCCCTGGGGGGAGCGTTGGAAACACCATATATTTT. This gives the protein CASSPGGSVGNTIYF.

The chain has TRBV6-5 and TRBJ1-2; D is uncertain. Germline values: CDR1 MNHEY, CDR2 SVGAGI. The CDR3 runs to 11 residues. Trimming pared 6 bases from V and 7 bases from J, leaving 9 bases between. CDR3 loop: CASRLRSGYTF. The CDR3 DNA sequence: TGTGCCAGCAGACTAAGGAGTGGCTACACCTTC.

V usage is TRBV9 and J usage is TRBJ1-2; D is possibly TRBD1 (5 bases). Germline assignment: CDR1 SGDLS and CDR2 YYNGEE. V lost 4 bases and J 3 bases, leaving 10 bases between the germline ends. This CDR3 comprises 13 residues. CDR3 DNA sequence: TGTGCCAGCAGCAGGGGCACGGACTATGGCTACACCTTC. Its translation: CASSRGTDYGYTF.

The chain has TRBV10-2 and TRBJ2-1; weak D call: TRBD2 (6 bases). This CDR3 comprises 15 residues. The V and J ends lost 10 bases and 5 bases respectively, with 21 bases between them. The germline V gene encodes CDR1 WSHSY and CDR2 SAAADI. CDR3 DNA sequence: TGCGCCACCCGTGGAGGGGAGGTAGTCCACAATGAGCAGTTCTTC. This codes for CATRGGEVVHNEQFF.

The rearrangement links TRBV9 to TRBJ1-2, with a possible D match to TRBD1 (5 bases). Trimming took off 0 bases at V and 4 bases at J, with 13 bases between the two ends. Germline V gene sequence: CDR1 SGDLS, CDR2 YYNGEE. CDR3 length: 15 residues. CDR3 DNA: TGTGCCAGCAGCGTAGACTTCGCGGGGCTCTATGGCTACACCTTC. It translates to CASSVDFAGLYGYTF. The variable domain in full, completed from reference TRBV9 and TRBJ1-2, reads DSGVTQTPKHLITATGQRVTLRCSPRSGDLSVYWYQQSLDQGLQFLIQYYNGEERAKGNILERFSAQQFPDLHSELNLSSLELGDSALYFCASSVDFAGLYGYTFGSGTRLTVV.

This rearrangement joins TRBV7-8 to TRBJ1-5; TRBD1 agrees at 10 bases. This CDR3 comprises 22 residues. From germline, CDR1 is SGHVS and CDR2 FQNEAQ. Trimming removed 4 bases from V and 0 bases from J; junction bases left unmatched: 21. This CDR3 reads CASSSPSDRDRGPFYSNQPQHF. CDR3 nucleotide sequence: TGTGCCAGCAGCTCCCCCTCAGACCGGGACAGGGGCCCGTTTTATAGCAATCAGCCCCAGCATTTT. The complete variable domain, with remaining parts taken from reference TRBV7-8 and TRBJ1-5, reads GAGVSQSPRYKVAKRGQDVALRCDPISGHVSLFWYQQALGQGPEFLTYFQNEAQLDKSGLPSDRFFAERPEGSVSTLKIQRTQQEDSAVYLCASSSPSDRDRGPFYSNQPQHFGDGTRLSIL.

DNA of the CDR3: TGTGCCAGCAGCCCCGACAGGGACTATGGCTACACCTTC. It specifies CASSPDRDYGYTF. This chain connects TRBV11-1 to TRBJ1-2; 7 bases are shared with TRBD1. Germline values: CDR1 SGHAT, CDR2 FQDESV (reference sequence). J was trimmed by 3 bases and V by 5 bases; bases with no gene match: 3. CDR3 size: 13 residues. Filled out from reference TRBV11-1 and TRBJ1-2, the complete variable domain reads EAEVAQSPRYKITEKSQAVAFWCDPISGHATLYWYRQILGQGPELLVQFQDESVVDDSQLPKDRFSAERLKGVDSTLKIQPAELGDSAMYLCASSPDRDYGYTFGSGTRLTVV.

This sequence joins TRBV13 and TRBJ1-2; no clear D gene. CDR1 and CDR2 (germline): PRHDT, FYEKMQ (reference sequence). With 2 bases removed from V and 0 bases from J, the gap between germline ends came to 10 bases. The CDR3 contains 15 residues. CDR3 amino acids: CASSLIGMANYGYTF. The CDR3 nucleotides are TGTGCCAGCAGCTTAATTGGCATGGCTAACTATGGCTACACCTTC. Based on the CDR3 plus reference TRBV13 and TRBJ1-2, the full variable domain is AAGVIQSPRHLIKEKRETATLKCYPIPRHDTVYWYQQGPGQDPQFLISFYEKMQSDKGSIPDRFSAQQFSDYHSELNMSSLELGDSALYFCASSLIGMANYGYTFGSGTRLTVV.